This TCR beta chain was observed in a study of shared clonotypes between healthy human individuals. Points from the study as a whole: Clonotype sharing among donors, it was expected, would be affected by sequencing depth. Sharing across four donors was highest in naive CD4 (around 5%) and lowest in memory CD8 (approximately 0.4%). Tissue TCR repertoires likely differ from these blood-only repertoires.

The CDR3 contains 18 residues. The germline V gene encodes CDR1 SGDLS and CDR2 YYNGEE. V shed 4 bases and J shed 0 bases, with 22 bases lying between them. Each cell subset's genomic DNA was divided evenly among several immunoSEQ plates. The repertoire was sequenced with immunoSEQ multiplex PCR; TCRdb's copy has only in-frame clones and lacks some. The table records approximately 2,200,000 clones, approximately 94% of them present only once. The naive CD8 subset, CD45RO-negative cells positively selected for CCR7, excluded terminally differentiated effector memory CD45RA+ cells. As regards this clone: Its antigen remains unidentified.

The rearrangement joins TRBV9 to TRBJ1-1; no firm D call. The sample was naive CD8+ T cells from PBMCs. The source is a man between 18 and 29 years old in good health. Some clones in this sample may be carry-over from other donors' samples. CDR3 DNA sequence: TGTGCCAGCAGCCCCTCCAGAACGCACCCAGGTTTGAACACTGAAGCTTTCTTT. Residues: CASSPSRTHPGLNTEAFF.